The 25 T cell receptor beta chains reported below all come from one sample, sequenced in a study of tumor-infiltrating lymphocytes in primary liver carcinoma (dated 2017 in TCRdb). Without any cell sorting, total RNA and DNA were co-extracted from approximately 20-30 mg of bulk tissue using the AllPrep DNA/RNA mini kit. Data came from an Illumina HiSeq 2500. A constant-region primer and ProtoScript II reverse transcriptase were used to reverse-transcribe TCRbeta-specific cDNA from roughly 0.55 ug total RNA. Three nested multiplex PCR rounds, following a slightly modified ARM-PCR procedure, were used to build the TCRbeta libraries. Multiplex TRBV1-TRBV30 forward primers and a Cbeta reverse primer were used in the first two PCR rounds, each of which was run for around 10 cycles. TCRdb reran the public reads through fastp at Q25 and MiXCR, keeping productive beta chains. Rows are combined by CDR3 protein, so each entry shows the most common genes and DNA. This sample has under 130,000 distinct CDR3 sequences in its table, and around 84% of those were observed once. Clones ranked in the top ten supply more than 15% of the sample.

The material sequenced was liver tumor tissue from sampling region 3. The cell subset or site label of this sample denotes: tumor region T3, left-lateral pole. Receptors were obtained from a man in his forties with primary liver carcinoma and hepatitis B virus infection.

CDR3 region: CANNRVSWETQYF. The CDR3 bases are TGTGCCAACAACCGAGTATCGTGGGAGACCCAGTACTTC. J is TRBJ2-5 and V is TRBV6-1; the D is unclear. CDR3 length equals 13 residues. Per the germline V gene, CDR1 is MNHNS and CDR2 is SASEGT. V shed 10 bases and J shed 5 bases, with 17 bases lying between them.

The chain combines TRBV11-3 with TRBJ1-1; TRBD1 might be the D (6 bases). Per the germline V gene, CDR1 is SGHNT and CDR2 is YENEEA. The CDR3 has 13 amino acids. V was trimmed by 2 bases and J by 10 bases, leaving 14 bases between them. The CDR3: CASSLIRGSLAFF. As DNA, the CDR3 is TGTGCCAGCAGCTTAATAAGGGGGTCTCTAGCTTTCTTT.

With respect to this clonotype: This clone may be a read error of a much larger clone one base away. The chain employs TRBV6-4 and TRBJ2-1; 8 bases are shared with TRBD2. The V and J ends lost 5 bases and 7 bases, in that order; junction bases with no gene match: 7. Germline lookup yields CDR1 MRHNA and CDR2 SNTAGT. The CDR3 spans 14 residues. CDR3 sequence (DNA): TGTGCCAGCAGTATTACGGGAGGGCGGAATGAGCAGTTCTTC. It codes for CASSITGGRNEQFF.

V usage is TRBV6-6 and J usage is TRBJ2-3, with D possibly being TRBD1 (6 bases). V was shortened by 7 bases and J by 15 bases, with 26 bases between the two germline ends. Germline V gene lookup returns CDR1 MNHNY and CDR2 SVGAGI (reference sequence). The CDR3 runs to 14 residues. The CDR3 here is CASTPPGGTDMQYF. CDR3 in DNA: TGTGCCAGCACCCCGCCTGGGGGCACAGATATGCAATATTTT.

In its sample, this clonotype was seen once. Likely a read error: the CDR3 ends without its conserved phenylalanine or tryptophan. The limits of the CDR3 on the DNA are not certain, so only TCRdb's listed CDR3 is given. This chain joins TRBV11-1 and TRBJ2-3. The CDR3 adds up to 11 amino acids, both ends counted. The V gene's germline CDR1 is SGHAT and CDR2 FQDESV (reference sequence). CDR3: CVSRREDTQCL.

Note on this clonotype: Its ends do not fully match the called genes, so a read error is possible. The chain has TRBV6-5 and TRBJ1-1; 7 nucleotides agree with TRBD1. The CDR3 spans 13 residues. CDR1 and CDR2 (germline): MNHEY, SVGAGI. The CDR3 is CASTQTLQGRALF. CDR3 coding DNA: TGTGCCAGCACCCAGACCCTACAGGGGAGGGCACTCTTT.

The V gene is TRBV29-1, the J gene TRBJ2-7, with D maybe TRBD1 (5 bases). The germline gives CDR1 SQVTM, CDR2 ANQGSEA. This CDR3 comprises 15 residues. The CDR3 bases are TGCAGTGTACGCCCTTCCAGGGTCAAGTCCTACGTGCGGTACTTC. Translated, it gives CSVRPSRVKSYVRYF.

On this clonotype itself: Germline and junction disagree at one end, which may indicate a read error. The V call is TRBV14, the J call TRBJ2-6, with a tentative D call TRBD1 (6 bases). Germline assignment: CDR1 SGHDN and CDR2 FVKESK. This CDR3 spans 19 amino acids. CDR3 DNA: TGTGCCAGCAGCCCACCATGGACAGTGCTCCTCTCTGGGGCCAACGTCCTGACATTC. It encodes CASSPPWTVLLSGANVLTF.

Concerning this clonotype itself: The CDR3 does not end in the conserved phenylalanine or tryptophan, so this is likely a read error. Here the CDR3 DNA reads TGTTCCAGCAGTCTCGGACAGAATAATGAGCAGTTCCCC. This encodes CSSSLGQNNEQFP. The V call is TRBV12-3 or TRBV12-4, the J call TRBJ2-1, with D tentatively TRBD1 (6 bases). The CDR3 totals 13 residues.

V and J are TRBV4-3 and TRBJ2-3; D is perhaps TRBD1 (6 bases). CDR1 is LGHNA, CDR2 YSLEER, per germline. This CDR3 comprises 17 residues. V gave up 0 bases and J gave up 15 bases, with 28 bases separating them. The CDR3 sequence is CASSQDLGGWGTDMQYF. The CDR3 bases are TGCGCCAGCAGCCAAGATCTTGGGGGCTGGGGCACAGATATGCAATATTTT.

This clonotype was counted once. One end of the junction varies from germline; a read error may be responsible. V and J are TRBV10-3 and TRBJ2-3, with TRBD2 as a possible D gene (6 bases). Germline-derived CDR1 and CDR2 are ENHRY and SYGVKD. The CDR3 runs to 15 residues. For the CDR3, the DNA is TGTGCCATCAGTGAAGCGAGCGGGTACACGGATACGCATTATTTT. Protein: CAISEASGYTDTHYF.

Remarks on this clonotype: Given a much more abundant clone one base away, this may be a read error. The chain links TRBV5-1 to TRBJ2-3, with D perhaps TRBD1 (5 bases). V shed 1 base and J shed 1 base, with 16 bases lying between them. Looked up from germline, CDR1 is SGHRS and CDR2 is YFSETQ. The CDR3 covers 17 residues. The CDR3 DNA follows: TGCGCCAGCAGCTTGCCAGGGAAGATCGACGGCACAGATACGCAGTATTTT. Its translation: CASSLPGKIDGTDTQYF.

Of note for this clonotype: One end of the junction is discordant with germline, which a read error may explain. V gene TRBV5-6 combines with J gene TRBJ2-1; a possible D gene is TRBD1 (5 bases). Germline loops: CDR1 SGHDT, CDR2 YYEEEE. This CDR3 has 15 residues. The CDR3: CDSSSRLGALNEQFF. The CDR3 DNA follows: TGTGACAGCAGCTCGCGGCTAGGGGCCTTAAATGAGCAGTTCTTC.

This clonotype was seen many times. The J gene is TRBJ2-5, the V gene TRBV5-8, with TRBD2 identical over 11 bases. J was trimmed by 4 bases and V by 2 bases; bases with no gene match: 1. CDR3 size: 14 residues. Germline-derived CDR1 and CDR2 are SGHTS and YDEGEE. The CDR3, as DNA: TGTGCCAGCAGCTTCGGGACTAGCGGAGAGACCCAGTACTTC. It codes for CASSFGTSGETQYF. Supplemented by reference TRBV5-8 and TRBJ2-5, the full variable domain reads EAGVTQSPTHLIKTRGQQATLRCSPISGHTSVYWYQQALGLGLQFLLWYDEGEERNRGNFPPRFSGRQFPNYSSELNVNALELEDSALYLCASSFGTSGETQYFGPGTRLLVL.

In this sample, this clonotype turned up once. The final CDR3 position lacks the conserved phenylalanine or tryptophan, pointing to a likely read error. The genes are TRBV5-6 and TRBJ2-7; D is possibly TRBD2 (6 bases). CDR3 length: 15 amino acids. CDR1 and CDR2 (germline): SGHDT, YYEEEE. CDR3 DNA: TGTGCCAGCAGCTCGACGGGCGGGGACTCCTACGTGCAGTACTTA. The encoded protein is CASSSTGGDSYVQYL.

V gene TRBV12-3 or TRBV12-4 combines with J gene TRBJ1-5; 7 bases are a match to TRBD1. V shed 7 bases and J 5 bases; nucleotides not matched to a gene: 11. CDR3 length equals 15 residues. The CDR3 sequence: CASMQTGLPDQPQHF. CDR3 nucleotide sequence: TGTGCCAGCATGCAGACAGGGCTTCCAGATCAGCCCCAGCATTTT.

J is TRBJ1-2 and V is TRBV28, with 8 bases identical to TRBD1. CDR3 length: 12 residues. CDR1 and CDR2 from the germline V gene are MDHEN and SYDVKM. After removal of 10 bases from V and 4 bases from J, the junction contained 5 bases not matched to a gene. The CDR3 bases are TGTGCCACCCCGGACAGGGTCTATGGCTACACCTTC. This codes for CATPDRVYGYTF.

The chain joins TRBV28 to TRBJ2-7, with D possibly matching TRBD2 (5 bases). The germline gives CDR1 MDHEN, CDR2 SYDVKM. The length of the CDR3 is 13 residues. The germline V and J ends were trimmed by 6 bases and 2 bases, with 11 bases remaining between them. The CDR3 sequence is CASRELAAYEQYF. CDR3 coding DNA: TGTGCCAGCAGGGAGCTAGCCGCCTACGAGCAGTACTTC.

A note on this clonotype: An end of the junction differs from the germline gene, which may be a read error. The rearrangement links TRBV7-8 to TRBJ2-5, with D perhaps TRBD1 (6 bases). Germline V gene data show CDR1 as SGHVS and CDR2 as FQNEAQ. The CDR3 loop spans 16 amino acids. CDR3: CASSLLTTGLQETQYF. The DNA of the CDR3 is TGTGCCAGCAGCTTATTAACGACAGGCTTACAAGAGACACAGTACTTC.

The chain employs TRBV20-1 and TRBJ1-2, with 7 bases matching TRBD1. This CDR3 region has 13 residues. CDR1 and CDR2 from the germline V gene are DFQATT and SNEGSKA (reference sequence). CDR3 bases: TGCACTACTCCCAGACAGGGTTACTATGGCTACACCTTC. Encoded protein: CTTPRQGYYGYTF.

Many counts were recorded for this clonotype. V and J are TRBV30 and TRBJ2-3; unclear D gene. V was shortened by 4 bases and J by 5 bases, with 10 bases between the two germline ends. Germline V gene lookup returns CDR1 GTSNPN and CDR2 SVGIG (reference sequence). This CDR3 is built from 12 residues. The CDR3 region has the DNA TGTGCCTGGACCCCCCGTGGAGATACGCAGTATTTT. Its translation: CAWTPRGDTQYF.

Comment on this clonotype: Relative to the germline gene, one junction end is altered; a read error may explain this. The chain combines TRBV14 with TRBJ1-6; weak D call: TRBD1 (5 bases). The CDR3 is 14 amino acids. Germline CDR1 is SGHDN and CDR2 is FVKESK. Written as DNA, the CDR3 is TGTGCCAGCAGCCACTCAGGGAAAAATTCACACCTCCATTTT. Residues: CASSHSGKNSHLHF.

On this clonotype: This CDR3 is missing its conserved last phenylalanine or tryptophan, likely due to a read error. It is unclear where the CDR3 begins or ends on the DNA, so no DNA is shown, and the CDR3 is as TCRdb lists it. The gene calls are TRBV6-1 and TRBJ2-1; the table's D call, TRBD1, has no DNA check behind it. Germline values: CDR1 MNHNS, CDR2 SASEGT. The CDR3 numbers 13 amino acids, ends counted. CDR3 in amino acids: CASSETKDRGRLL.

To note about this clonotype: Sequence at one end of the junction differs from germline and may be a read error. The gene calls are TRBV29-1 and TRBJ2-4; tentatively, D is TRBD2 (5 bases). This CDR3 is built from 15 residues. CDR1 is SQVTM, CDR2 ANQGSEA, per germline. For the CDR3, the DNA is TGCAGCGTTGAAGATGCCAGAGCGGCCATAAACATACAGTACTTC. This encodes CSVEDARAAINIQYF.

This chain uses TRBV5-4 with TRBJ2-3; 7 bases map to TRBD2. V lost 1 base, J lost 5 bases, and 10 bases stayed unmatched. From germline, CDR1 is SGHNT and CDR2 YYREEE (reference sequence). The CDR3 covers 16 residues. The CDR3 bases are TGTGCCAGCAGCTTGCCCGCGGGAGAGCCCATAGATACGCAGTATTTT. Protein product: CASSLPAGEPIDTQYF.